This is a list of T cell receptor beta chains from one sample in a study of neoadjuvant anti-PD-1 for oral cavity cancer. Measured with immunoSEQ multiplex PCR; TCRdb has only the in-frame clones, and not every one. The profile shows about 16,000 clones, less than 80% of them singletons. The sample consisted of PBMCs, taken before nivolumab (anti-PD-1) treatment. The source of these receptors is a person between 35 and 79 years old with oral cavity squamous cell carcinoma. The CDR3 runs from the conserved cysteine through the conserved F or W. D genes are given only for firm matches. Size values are once, few and many counts, or a class for expanded clones, and some rows have none.

clone size,D gene,V gene,J gene,CDR3 protein,CDR3 DNA
once,-,TRBV6-5,TRBJ1-4,CASSYYRGVNEKLFF,TGTGCCAGCAGTTATTATAGGGGGGTTAATGAAAAACTGTTTTTT
-,-,TRBV4-1,TRBJ2-3,CASSQEAARNTDTQYF,TGCGCCAGCAGCCAAGAGGCAGCCCGGAACACAGATACGCAGTATTTT
-,-,TRBV27,TRBJ2-3,CASSPRTASDTQYF,TGTGCCAGCAGTCCACGGACTGCATCAGATACGCAGTATTTT
-,-,TRBV29-1,TRBJ1-6,CSRGGSYNSPLHF,TGCAGTCGGGGTGGGAGCTATAATTCACCCCTCCACTTT
-,TRBD1,TRBV25-1,TRBJ2-3,CASSEPRGGPSTDTQYF,TGTGCCAGCAGTGAACCCCGAGGGGGCCCTAGCACAGATACGCAGTATTTT
-,-,TRBV12-2,TRBJ1-4,CASRQEGGGDGTNEKLFF,TGTGCAAGTCGCCAAGAAGGGGGAGGGGACGGCACTAATGAAAAACTGTTTTTT
-,-,TRBV5-1,TRBJ2-7,CASSLGGAGLYEQYF,TGCGCCAGCAGCTTGGGCGGGGCCGGTCTCTACGAGCAGTACTTC
-,-,TRBV19,TRBJ1-6,CASSRQRDYNSPLHF,TGTGCCAGTAGCCGACAGAGAGACTATAATTCACCCCTCCACTTT
few,-,TRBV7-9,TRBJ2-7,CASSPPGNTYEQYF,TGTGCCAGCAGCCCACCGGGTAACACCTACGAGCAGTACTTC
-,-,TRBV5-5,TRBJ2-5,CASSLNGQGGETQYF,TGTGCCAGCAGCTTGAATGGGCAGGGCGGAGAGACCCAGTACTTC
-,TRBD1,TRBV5-1,TRBJ2-5,CASSLGQGAAETQYF,TGCGCCAGCAGCCTAGGACAGGGGGCAGCGGAGACCCAGTACTTC
-,TRBD1,TRBV5-6,TRBJ1-4,CASSLGTGGKLFF,TGTGCCAGCAGCCTCGGGACAGGGGGAAAACTGTTTTTT
-,TRBD1,TRBV5-6,TRBJ2-3,CASSLDWDRGQDTQYF,TGTGCCAGCAGCCTTGACTGGGACAGGGGGCAAGATACGCAGTATTTT
-,TRBD1,TRBV15,TRBJ1-6,CATRTGTGRSPLHF,TGTGCCACCAGGACCGGGACAGGGCGTTCACCCCTCCACTTT
-,TRBD2,TRBV29-1,TRBJ2-1,CSVTDGGGSYNEQFF,TGCAGCGTCACCGACGGGGGGGGGTCCTACAATGAGCAGTTCTTC
-,TRBD2,TRBV5-1,TRBJ2-3,CASSLTSGRPNTQYF,TGCGCCAGCAGCTTGACTAGCGGGAGGCCAAATACGCAGTATTTT
-,TRBD2,TRBV5-6,TRBJ2-2,CASSLEAGRQLFF,TGTGCCAGCAGCTTGGAAGCGGGACGGCAGCTGTTTTTT
once,-,TRBV6-5,TRBJ2-7,CASSAGVYEQYF,TGTGCCAGCAGCGCAGGGGTCTACGAGCAGTACTTC
-,-,TRBV30,TRBJ1-3,CAWIPWQGNTIYF,TGTGCCTGGATTCCCTGGCAGGGAAACACCATATATTTT
-,-,TRBV6-5,TRBJ1-1,CASSRTSLRGAFF,TGTGCCAGCAGCAGGACGTCCCTGAGGGGAGCTTTCTTT
few,TRBD1,TRBV7-9,TRBJ1-1,CASSPRQGGNTEAFF,TGTGCCAGCAGCCCCCGACAGGGCGGGAACACTGAAGCTTTCTTT
-,TRBD2,TRBV5-1,TRBJ2-3,CASSASGSTDTQYF,TGCGCCAGCAGCGCTAGCGGTAGCACAGATACGCAGTATTTT
-,-,TRBV25-1,TRBJ1-1,CASSDPRQENTEAFF,TGTGCCAGCAGTGATCCGAGACAGGAGAACACTGAAGCTTTCTTT
-,-,TRBV10-3,TRBJ2-2,CAISGDYSNTGELFF,TGTGCCATCAGTGGAGACTACTCGAACACCGGGGAGCTGTTTTTT
few,-,TRBV7-6,TRBJ2-5,CASSLWTRQETQYF,TGTGCCAGCAGCTTGTGGACAAGACAAGAGACCCAGTACTTC
-,-,TRBV30,TRBJ1-5,CAWSGQPYQPQHF,TGTGCCTGGAGTGGACAGCCCTATCAGCCCCAGCATTTT
-,-,TRBV30,TRBJ2-7,CALGRGFDEQYF,TGTGCCTTAGGCCGGGGCTTTGACGAGCAGTACTTC
-,-,TRBV11-2,TRBJ2-7,CASSLVWDYEQYF,TGTGCCAGCAGCTTAGTTTGGGACTACGAGCAGTACTTC
-,TRBD1,TRBV10-3,TRBJ2-7,CAISGQGEQYF,TGTGCCATCAGTGGACAGGGCGAGCAGTACTTC
-,-,TRBV5-5,TRBJ1-2,CASSLGSPAPYGYTF,TGTGCCAGCAGCTTAGGGTCCCCGGCACCCTATGGCTACACCTTC